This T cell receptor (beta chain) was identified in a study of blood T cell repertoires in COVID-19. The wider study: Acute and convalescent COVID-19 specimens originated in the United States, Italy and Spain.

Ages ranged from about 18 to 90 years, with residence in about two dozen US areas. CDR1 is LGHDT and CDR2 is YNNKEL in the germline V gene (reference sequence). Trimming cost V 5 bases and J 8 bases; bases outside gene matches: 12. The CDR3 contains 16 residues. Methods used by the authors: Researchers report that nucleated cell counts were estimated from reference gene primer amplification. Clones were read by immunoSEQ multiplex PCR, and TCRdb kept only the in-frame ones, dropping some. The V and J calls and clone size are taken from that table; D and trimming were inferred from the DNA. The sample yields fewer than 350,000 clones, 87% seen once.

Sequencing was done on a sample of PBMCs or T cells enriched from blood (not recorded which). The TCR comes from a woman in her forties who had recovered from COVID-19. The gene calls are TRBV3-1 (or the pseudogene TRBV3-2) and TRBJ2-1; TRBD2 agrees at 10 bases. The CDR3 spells CASSSQSLAGADEQFF. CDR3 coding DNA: TGTGCCAGCAGCTCCCAGTCCCTAGCGGGAGCTGATGAGCAGTTCTTC.